Each of the 25 T cell receptor beta chains below was sequenced from the same sample in a study of blood T cell repertoires in COVID-19 (dated by TCRdb to 2018 to 2020). The protocol used for the library was the immunoSEQ multiplex PCR assay. In its TCRdb copy, this immuneACCESS table keeps in-frame sequences only and misses some clones. Where compared with another copy, unresolved V genes explain less than half of these, and the others have no known cause. Present in this sample are under 250,000 clones, roughly nine tenths of which were seen just once. The ten largest clones take up around 1.5% of the sample. The sequenced sample was peripheral blood. Source of these receptors: a woman aged 55-70 years who had recovered from COVID-19.

The gene calls are TRBV3-1 (or the pseudogene TRBV3-2) and TRBJ2-1; possibly TRBD1 for D (6 bases). Germline CDR1 and CDR2: LGHDT and YNNKEL (reference sequence). Trimming removed 7 bases at V and 0 bases at J, with 10 bases between. CDR3 size: 14 residues. In DNA form, the CDR3 reads TGTGCCAGCAAAGTAGGGGGCTCCTACAATGAGCAGTTCTTC. The encoded protein is CASKVGGSYNEQFF.

The genes are TRBV9 and TRBJ1-1; TRBD1 agrees at 8 bases. The CDR3 contains 15 residues. Trimming cost V 0 bases and J 6 bases; bases outside gene matches: 7. Germline lookup yields CDR1 SGDLS and CDR2 YYNGEE. CDR3 protein: CASSVGVRGLSEAFF. DNA for the CDR3: TGTGCCAGCAGCGTAGGGGTCAGGGGGCTATCTGAAGCTTTCTTT.

The rearrangement links TRBV5-5 to TRBJ1-1, with TRBD1 matching 8 bases. Trimming took 4 bases from V and 6 from J; bases not matched to a gene: 5. CDR3 length equals 13 residues. CDR1 is SGHKS, CDR2 YYEKEE, per germline (reference sequence). CDR3 region: CASSTPGGSEAFF. The CDR3 DNA sequence: TGTGCCAGCAGCACCCCAGGGGGCTCTGAAGCTTTCTTT.

This clone was found once. This chain joins TRBV29-1 and TRBJ1-3; TRBD1 matches at 9 bases. The germline V gene has CDR1 SQVTM and CDR2 ANQGSEA. V gave up 5 bases and J gave up 2 bases; unmatched junction bases: 13. The CDR3 is 17 amino acids. The CDR3: CSVIIGSTGGPGNTIYF. The CDR3, as DNA: TGCAGCGTTATCATTGGGTCAACAGGGGGCCCTGGAAACACCATATATTTT. The full variable domain, rest sourced from reference TRBV29-1 and TRBJ1-3, is SAVISQKPSRDICQRGTSLTIQCQVDSQVTMMFWYRQQPGQSLTLIATANQGSEATYESGFVIDKFPISRPNLTFSTLTVSNMSPEDSSIYLCSVIIGSTGGPGNTIYFGEGSWLTVV.

CDR3 sequence (DNA): TGTGCCAGCAGTGGGGGAGGGGATCAGCCCCAGCATTTT. Amino acid sequence: CASSGGGDQPQHF. The gene calls are TRBV27 and TRBJ1-5, with D perhaps matching TRBD1 (5 bases). Germline values: CDR1 MNHEY, CDR2 SMNVEV (reference sequence). CDR3 length: 13 residues. V was cut by 5 bases and J by 5 bases, with 10 bases left in between.

The chain has TRBV24-1 and TRBJ1-2; 9 bases fit TRBD1. The junction had 15 bases not matched to a gene; V was cut back by 8 bases and J by 3 bases. The CDR3 sequence is 17 residues long. The germline V gene encodes CDR1 KGHDR and CDR2 SFDVKD. DNA for the CDR3: TGTGCCACCACCTTACAGGGGGCATGGCGGGGGTACTATGGCTACACCTTC. It is translated as CATTLQGAWRGYYGYTF.

CDR3 nucleotides: TGTGCCAGCACCCAGGGCCCCCAAGAGACCCAGTACTTC. It encodes CASTQGPQETQYF. J is TRBJ2-5 and V is TRBV27, with D perhaps matching TRBD1 (5 bases). The germline V and J ends were trimmed by 7 bases and 1 base, with 10 bases remaining between them. Germline V lookup: CDR1 MNHEY, CDR2 SMNVEV (reference sequence). The CDR3 runs 13 residues.

The chain uses TRBV9 and TRBJ1-3; tentatively, D is TRBD1 (5 bases). Germline values: CDR1 SGDLS, CDR2 YYNGEE. The CDR3 runs 17 residues. V dropped 4 bases and J dropped 0 bases, with 17 bases sitting between them. The chain's CDR3 is CASSPVAQGYSGNTIYF. Here the CDR3 DNA reads TGTGCCAGCAGCCCCGTGGCCCAGGGTTACTCTGGAAACACCATATATTTT.

The chain employs TRBV7-2 and TRBJ1-2; the match to TRBD1 covers 9 bases. V was pared by 1 base and J by 7 bases, with 4 bases of the junction left unmatched. Germline assignment: CDR1 SGHTA and CDR2 FQGNSA. The CDR3 spans 14 residues. CDR3: CASSLETGGLGYTF. CDR3 in DNA: TGTGCCAGCAGCTTAGAGACAGGGGGTCTTGGCTACACCTTC.

Comment on this clone: This sample includes further DNA sequences coding for the same CDR3. The rearrangement joins TRBV28 to TRBJ1-1; TRBD1 is a possible D gene (6 bases). Per the germline V gene, CDR1 is MDHEN and CDR2 is SYDVKM. The CDR3 runs 14 residues. V lost 4 bases and J lost 2, with 11 bases in between. In DNA, the CDR3 is TGTGCCAGCAGTTCGACAGGTCTAAACACTGAAGCTTTCTTT. It specifies CASSSTGLNTEAFF.

V is TRBV7-6 and J is TRBJ1-5; no clear D gene. CDR1 SGHVS and CDR2 FNYEAQ come from the germline V gene. V gave up 5 bases and J gave up 0 bases, with 14 bases separating them. This CDR3 comprises 16 residues. The CDR3 loop is CASSLSAGYSNQPQHF. Written as DNA, the CDR3 is TGTGCCAGCAGCCTGAGCGCCGGTTATAGCAATCAGCCCCAGCATTTT.

The V call is TRBV7-6, the J call TRBJ2-5; D is possibly TRBD1 (6 bases). The CDR3 sequence is 16 residues long. Germline values: CDR1 SGHVS, CDR2 FNYEAQ. The ends were cut back, 5 bases at V and 3 bases at J, with 19 bases in the middle. The chain's CDR3 is CASSLNWGQPEETQYF. The CDR3 DNA reads TGTGCCAGCAGCCTAAATTGGGGGCAGCCTGAAGAGACCCAGTACTTC.

This chain connects TRBV5-5 to TRBJ2-7; 7 nucleotides align to TRBD2. Germline loops: CDR1 SGHKS, CDR2 YYEKEE (reference sequence). After removal of 3 bases from V and 1 base from J, the junction contained 7 bases not matched to a gene. The CDR3 sequence is 15 residues long. The CDR3 DNA reads TGTGCCAGCAGCTCAGCGGGACTCGCTTCCTACGAGCAGTACTTC. The encoded protein is CASSSAGLASYEQYF.

This chain uses TRBV4-1 with TRBJ2-5; D not certain. The ends were cut back, 0 bases at V and 0 bases at J, with 8 bases in the middle. Germline V lookup: CDR1 MGHRA, CDR2 YSYEKL. The CDR3 length is 15 residues. The CDR3 DNA is TGCGCCAGCAGCCAAGATGGGCATAACCAAGAGACCCAGTACTTC. This translates into CASSQDGHNQETQYF.

V is TRBV5-6 and J is TRBJ1-1; the match to TRBD1 covers 7 bases. V lost 4 bases, J lost 8 bases, and 8 bases stayed unmatched. Germline loops: CDR1 SGHDT, CDR2 YYEEEE. The CDR3 runs 13 residues. The CDR3 region has the DNA TGTGCCAGCAGCCAGATCCAGGGGGTCGAAGCTTTCTTT. Its translation: CASSQIQGVEAFF.

This clone was recorded only once. The chain recombines TRBV11-2 with TRBJ2-2, with D uncertain. CDR1 is SGHAT and CDR2 is FQNNGV in the germline V gene. This CDR3 is built from 13 residues. Trimming removed 5 bases from V and 3 bases from J, with 7 bases in between. The CDR3 spells CASSTSDTGELFF. As DNA, the CDR3 is TGTGCCAGCAGCACCTCGGACACCGGGGAGCTGTTTTTT.

The V gene is TRBV28, the J gene TRBJ1-5, with D unresolved. The V end was cut by 7 bases, the J end by 3 bases, with 16 bases between. Germline V CDR1 and CDR2: MDHEN, SYDVKM. The CDR3 spans 15 residues. The CDR3 DNA reads TGTGCCAGCAACGCCCCCGGTGTTTTCAATCAGCCCCAGCATTTT. It translates to CASNAPGVFNQPQHF.

V and J are TRBV18 and TRBJ1-4; D remains ambiguous. The germline V and J ends were trimmed by 2 bases and 5 bases, with 9 bases remaining between them. Per germline, CDR1 KGHSH and CDR2 LQKENI. The CDR3 is made up of 14 amino acids. DNA for the CDR3: TGTGCCAGCTCACCAGGGAGCGGGAATGAAAAACTGTTTTTT. It is translated as CASSPGSGNEKLFF.

This rearrangement joins TRBV5-1 to TRBJ2-5; D is unresolved. CDR3 length: 13 amino acids. Trimming pared 4 bases from V and 2 bases from J, leaving 9 bases between. CDR1 is SGHRS, CDR2 YFSETQ, per germline. The DNA for the CDR3 is TGCGCCAGCAGCCGACAAGAACAAGAGACCCAGTACTTC. This gives the protein CASSRQEQETQYF.

There are a few counts of this clone. J is TRBJ2-3 and V is TRBV12-3 or TRBV12-4; D may be TRBD2 (6 bases). CDR3 length: 12 amino acids. Trimming removed 6 bases at V and 5 bases at J, with 9 bases between. The CDR3: CASSPEGDTQYF. CDR3 in DNA: TGTGCCAGCAGCCCGGAGGGAGATACGCAGTATTTT.

This chain uses TRBV15 with TRBJ2-7, with D maybe TRBD1 (6 bases). The germline gives CDR1 LNHNV, CDR2 YYDKDF (reference sequence). This CDR3 spans 15 amino acids. Between the trimmed V and J ends, which lost 6 bases and 1 base, there was a span of 16 bases. CDR3 sequence reads: CATSQNYDRSYEQYF. CDR3 nucleotide sequence: TGTGCCACCAGTCAGAATTACGACAGGTCCTACGAGCAGTACTTC. The whole variable domain, remainder taken from reference TRBV15 and TRBJ2-7, is DAMVIQNPRYQVTQFGKPVTLSCSQTLNHNVMYWYQQKSSQAPKLLFHYYDKDFNNEADTPDNFQSRRPNTSFCFLDIRSPGLGDTAMYLCATSQNYDRSYEQYFGPGTRLTVT.

The V and J genes are TRBV6-5 and TRBJ1-5; 7 bases line up with TRBD1. V trimming: 6 bases; J trimming: 5 bases; junction bases outside the gene matches: 4. In germline, CDR1 is MNHEY, CDR2 SVGAGI. The length of the CDR3 is 13 residues. CDR3: CASRRTGDQPQHF. The CDR3 bases are TGTGCCAGCAGGCGGACAGGTGATCAGCCCCAGCATTTT.

This chain uses TRBV5-5 with TRBJ1-5; unclear D gene. The CDR3 runs 13 residues. The ends were cut back, 0 bases at V and 5 bases at J, with 6 bases in the middle. CDR1 and CDR2 from the germline V gene are SGHKS and YYEKEE (reference sequence). Written as DNA, the CDR3 is TGTGCCAGCAGCTTGGTTGCGGATCAGCCCCAGCATTTT. It translates to CASSLVADQPQHF.

In its sample, this clone was seen once. CDR3 region: CASSLSVIGVGEQFF. DNA for the CDR3: TGCGCCAGCAGCTTGAGCGTGATAGGGGTCGGTGAGCAGTTCTTC. J is TRBJ2-1 and V is TRBV5-1, with a possible D match to TRBD1 (5 bases). Germline V gene data show CDR1 as SGHRS and CDR2 as YFSETQ. Between the trimmed V and J ends, which lost 1 base and 9 bases, there was a span of 17 bases. The CDR3 runs to 15 residues.

The chain is built from TRBV7-6 and TRBJ2-5; 7 nucleotides agree with TRBD2. J lost 2 bases, V lost 7 bases, and 7 bases had no gene match. Germline lookup yields CDR1 SGHVS and CDR2 FNYEAQ. The CDR3 loop spans 14 amino acids. The CDR3 loop reads CASKRTRLQETQYF. For the CDR3, the DNA is TGTGCCAGCAAAAGGACTAGGCTTCAAGAGACCCAGTACTTC.